This TCR beta chain was sequenced for a study of T cells in Graves' hyperthyroidism and ophthalmopathy. V lost 6 bases and J 7 bases, leaving 16 bases between the germline ends. This CDR3 contains 13 residues. The germline V gene has CDR1 SGHAT and CDR2 FQNNGV. Amplification of TCR beta CDR3 regions used RNA as the template. A first-round RT-PCR of the TCR CDR3 used the HTBI primer set. TCRdb processed the multiplex PCR reads anew with MiXCR; each CDR3 protein has one entry. Of nearly 600,000 distinct CDR3 sequences listed, around 14% are singletons. The chain recombines TRBV11-2 with TRBJ2-7, with TRBD1 as a possible D gene (5 bases). Sequenced input: blood. This receptor was taken from a woman between 18 and 30 years old with Graves' ophthalmopathy. CDR3 DNA sequence: TGTGCCAGCAGTATTCTAGGGGTGAGAGAGCAGTACTTC. Protein product: CASSILGVREQYF.